The 28 T cell receptor beta chains below come from one sample, sequenced in a study of T cell repertoires in cytomegalovirus infection. Each CDR3 protein is one row after TCRdb ran MiXCR on the reads. The profile shows 630,000 or so distinct CDR3 sequences, 24% of them singletons. The sequencing input was CD8+ T cells from PBMCs. Source of these receptors: a human donor in good health (CMV status not recorded). Some clones in this sample may be carry-over from other donors' samples.

The chain recombines TRBV7-9 with TRBJ1-1; no firm D call. Germline-derived CDR1 and CDR2 are SEHNR and FQNEAQ (reference sequence). The CDR3 covers 12 residues. V was clipped by 5 bases and J by 3 bases, with 7 bases between them. CDR3 DNA: TGTGCCAGCAGCGCCAAGGACACTGAAGCTTTCTTT. This translates into CASSAKDTEAFF. Variable domain in full (rest from reference TRBV7-9 and TRBJ1-1): DTGVSQNPRHKITKRGQNVTFRCDPISEHNRLYWYRQTLGQGPEFLTYFQNEAQLEKSRLLSDRFSAERPKGSFSTLEIQRTEQGDSAMYLCASSAKDTEAFFGQGTRLTVV.

This chain connects TRBV14 to TRBJ1-1; the D is unclear. The V gene's germline CDR1 is SGHDN and CDR2 FVKESK. CDR3 length equals 14 residues. Trimming took 3 bases from V and 6 from J, leaving 14 bases between them. CDR3 nucleotide sequence: TGTGCCAGCAGCCAGGAATCACTGCCCCCTGAAGCTTTCTTT. This encodes CASSQESLPPEAFF.

This clonotype was counted a few times. The chain recombines TRBV7-9 with TRBJ1-3; possible D gene TRBD1, 5 bases. The CDR3 contains 16 residues. The germline CDR1 and CDR2 sequences are SEHNR and FQNEAQ (reference sequence). Trimming took off 5 bases at V and 0 bases at J, with 14 bases between the two ends. DNA of the CDR3: TGTGCCAGCAGCGAGGTGGCAGGGCACTCTGGAAACACCATATATTTT. This sequence encodes CASSEVAGHSGNTIYF.

The genes are TRBV29-1 and TRBJ1-2, with D maybe TRBD1 (6 bases). V gave up 6 bases and J gave up 0 bases, with 11 bases separating them. The CDR3 is made up of 13 amino acids. The germline CDR1 and CDR2 sequences are SQVTM and ANQGSEA. CDR3 amino acids: CSVRGQTNYGYTF. The CDR3 coding sequence is TGCAGCGTCCGCGGACAGACTAACTATGGCTACACCTTC. Full variable domain (missing parts from reference TRBV29-1 and TRBJ1-2): SAVISQKPSRDICQRGTSLTIQCQVDSQVTMMFWYRQQPGQSLTLIATANQGSEATYESGFVIDKFPISRPNLTFSTLTVSNMSPEDSSIYLCSVRGQTNYGYTFGSGTRLTVV.

J is TRBJ2-7 and V is TRBV6-1; D unresolved. The V and J ends lost 5 bases and 12 bases respectively, with 17 bases between them. The CDR3 is 12 residues long. Germline CDR1 is MNHNS and CDR2 is SASEGT. DNA for the CDR3: TGTGCCAGCAGTTGGGCCGGGCAGGCCCCGTACTTC. It codes for CASSWAGQAPYF.

This clonotype has only a few counts. This rearrangement joins TRBV7-9 to TRBJ2-1; D call uncertain. Germline CDR1 reads SEHNR; CDR2 reads FQNEAQ (reference sequence). This CDR3 is built from 15 residues. Between the trimmed V and J ends, which lost 1 base and 3 bases, there was a span of 10 bases. CDR3 loop: CASSLGALVYNEQFF. The CDR3 bases are TGTGCCAGCAGCTTAGGGGCGCTTGTCTACAATGAGCAGTTCTTC.

CDR3 loop: CASSPTGLNSPLHF. The CDR3 region has the DNA TGTGCCAGCAGCCCCACAGGGTTGAATTCACCCCTCCACTTT. The rearrangement joins TRBV27 to TRBJ1-6, with a possible D match to TRBD1 (6 bases). This CDR3 has 14 residues. Germline CDR1 is MNHEY and CDR2 is SMNVEV (reference sequence). Between the trimmed V and J ends, which lost 6 bases and 7 bases, there was a span of 13 bases.

The chain is built from TRBV6-6 and TRBJ2-1; TRBD2 agrees at 13 bases. Germline lookup yields CDR1 MNHNY and CDR2 SVGAGI (reference sequence). The V and J ends lost 7 bases and 6 bases, in that order; junction bases with no gene match: 6. The length of the CDR3 is 15 residues. CDR3 protein: CASTLTSGGFNEQFF. CDR3 DNA: TGTGCCAGCACCCTGACTAGCGGGGGGTTCAATGAGCAGTTCTTC.

The chain recombines TRBV28 with TRBJ2-2, with D perhaps TRBD1 (5 bases). Germline lookup yields CDR1 MDHEN and CDR2 SYDVKM. This CDR3 region has 22 residues. Trimming took 10 bases from V and 1 from J, leaving 37 bases between them. The DNA of the CDR3 is TGTGCCAACATTTCTTTAAGGGGCTTCGAGTTGGTCGTTGGTGGGAACACCGGGGAGCTGTTTTTT. This gives the protein CANISLRGFELVVGGNTGELFF.

This clonotype was seen a handful of times. The rearrangement links TRBV7-9 to TRBJ2-7, with D possibly matching TRBD2 (6 bases). This CDR3 is built from 14 residues. Germline CDR1 SEHNR, CDR2 FQNEAQ (reference sequence). The V end was cut by 5 bases, the J end by 5 bases, with 16 bases between. The CDR3 spells CASSPAPGRNEQYF. DNA for the CDR3: TGTGCCAGCAGCCCGGCTCCTGGGAGGAACGAGCAGTACTTC.

A few counts support this clonotype. The gene calls are TRBV25-1 and TRBJ2-2, with 9 bases identical to TRBD1. This CDR3 has 18 amino acids. Losses at the gene ends were 3 bases for V and 6 bases for J; bases not matched to a gene: 14. The germline gives CDR1 MGHDK, CDR2 SYGVNS. This CDR3 is CASSEDRGDSGLSGELFF. The CDR3 DNA reads as TGTGCCAGCAGTGAGGACAGGGGCGACAGTGGGCTGTCCGGGGAGCTGTTTTTT.

The chain links TRBV20-1 to TRBJ2-3; possibly TRBD1 for D (5 bases). V lost 3 bases, J lost 5 bases, and 21 bases lay in between. From germline, CDR1 is DFQATT and CDR2 SNEGSKA (reference sequence). This CDR3 is 16 amino acids long. This CDR3 is CSARVAAGRGEDTQYF. The CDR3 bases are TGCAGTGCTAGGGTGGCGGCAGGGCGCGGAGAAGATACGCAGTATTTT.

This clonotype occurred a few times. The chain's CDR3 is CSARWTGPTGELFF. CDR3 sequence (DNA): TGCAGTGCCCGGTGGACGGGGCCCACCGGGGAGCTGTTTTTT. The chain recombines TRBV20-1 with TRBJ2-2; perhaps D is TRBD1 or TRBD2 (5 bases each). V lost 6 bases, J lost 4 bases, and 15 bases lay in between. Germline V gene sequence: CDR1 DFQATT, CDR2 SNEGSKA (reference sequence). This CDR3 is built from 14 residues.

The V and J genes are TRBV4-2 and TRBJ2-1; no reliable D call. The V gene's germline CDR1 is LGHNA and CDR2 YNFKEQ. The CDR3 totals 12 residues. V lost 8 bases, J lost 6 bases, and 11 bases lay in between. CDR3 protein: CASATSANEQFF. CDR3 in DNA: TGTGCCAGCGCAACGTCTGCCAATGAGCAGTTCTTC.

The chain couples TRBV12-3 or TRBV12-4 to TRBJ2-1; 9 bases are a match to TRBD2. The CDR3 has 15 amino acids. Losses at the gene ends were 6 bases for V and 9 bases for J; bases not matched to a gene: 12. The CDR3 sequence: CASRPSGGTWGEQFF. CDR3 coding DNA: TGTGCCAGCAGACCGAGCGGGGGGACTTGGGGTGAGCAGTTCTTC.

There are many counts of this clonotype. The CDR3 here is CASSLERAGLNTEAFF. In nucleotides, the CDR3 is TGTGCCAGCAGCCTAGAGAGAGCAGGATTGAACACTGAAGCTTTCTTT. The V call is TRBV7-2, the J call TRBJ1-1; D is unclear. Trimming removed 5 bases at V and 0 bases at J, with 16 bases between. Germline CDR1 SGHTA, CDR2 FQGNSA. The CDR3 consists of 16 residues.

This clonotype showed up just a few times. This sequence joins TRBV28 and TRBJ1-1; tentative D call: TRBD1 (5 bases). Trimming removed 10 bases from V and 1 base from J, with 16 bases in between. This CDR3 spans 14 amino acids. In germline, CDR1 is MDHEN, CDR2 SYDVKM. The CDR3 coding sequence is TGTGCCACCGGGGGGGAGACTACGAACACTGAAGCTTTCTTT. Protein: CATGGETTNTEAFF.

This clonotype was recorded at least ten times. The chain couples TRBV7-8 to TRBJ2-2, with D perhaps matching TRBD1 (6 bases). Trimming removed 5 bases at V and 7 bases at J, with 14 bases between. This CDR3 comprises 14 residues. Germline values: CDR1 SGHVS, CDR2 FQNEAQ. In DNA form, the CDR3 reads TGTGCCAGCAGCCTCGGACAGTCCTACGGGGAGCTGTTTTTT. As protein: CASSLGQSYGELFF.

This clonotype was detected many times. The chain links TRBV7-2 to TRBJ2-4; 11 bases line up with TRBD2. Trimming removed 6 bases from V and 15 bases from J; junction bases left unmatched: 13. The CDR3 spans 14 residues. Germline V gene lookup returns CDR1 SGHTA and CDR2 FQGNSA. The CDR3 DNA is TGTGCCAGCAGTTGGGGACTAGCGGATCAAACGGCGTACTTC. Translated: CASSWGLADQTAYF.

In this sample, this clonotype turned up many times. This chain joins TRBV28 and TRBJ1-1; TRBD1 agrees at 10 bases. In germline, CDR1 is MDHEN, CDR2 SYDVKM. The CDR3 consists of 16 residues. The V and J ends lost 3 bases and 0 bases, in that order; junction bases with no gene match: 4. CDR3 protein: CASSFDRGPMNTEAFF. In DNA, the CDR3 is TGTGCCAGCAGTTTCGACAGGGGGCCCATGAACACTGAAGCTTTCTTT.

This clonotype has only a few counts. The rearrangement links TRBV10-3 to TRBJ2-3; 8 positions agree with TRBD2. The V gene end was trimmed by 10 bases and the J gene end by 2 bases; junction bases not matched to a gene: 23. CDR3 size: 19 residues. Germline V gene lookup returns CDR1 ENHRY and CDR2 SYGVKD. Here the CDR3 reads CATAGAAGTRVSLTDTQYF. The CDR3 bases are TGTGCCACCGCGGGAGCCGCCGGGACTAGAGTTTCCCTCACAGATACGCAGTATTTT.

The chain links TRBV29-1 to TRBJ1-2, with TRBD1 matching 8 bases. CDR3 length equals 12 residues. Germline V lookup: CDR1 SQVTM, CDR2 ANQGSEA. V shed 5 bases, J shed 3 bases, and the junction held 2 bases outside the gene matches. The CDR3 DNA reads as TGCAGCGTTCCGGGACAGGACTATGGCTACACCTTC. Amino acids: CSVPGQDYGYTF.

As regards this clonotype: This clone may be a read error of a much larger clone one base away. In DNA, the CDR3 is TGTGCCAGCAGCGTAGATTTTGAGCAGTTCTTC. It translates to CASSVDFEQFF. The chain employs TRBV7-8 and TRBJ2-1; unclear D gene. Trimming shortened V by 5 bases and J by 9 bases, and 8 bases separated the two germline ends. The CDR3 loop spans 11 amino acids. The germline V gene has CDR1 SGHVS and CDR2 FQNEAQ.

This clonotype came up many times. The V and J genes are TRBV12-3 or TRBV12-4 and TRBJ1-2; TRBD1 aligns across 7 bases. The CDR3 length is 14 residues. V shed 4 bases, J shed 2 bases, and the junction held 4 bases outside the gene matches. CDR3 protein: CASSSTGQNYGYTF. The CDR3 region has the DNA TGTGCCAGCAGTTCCACGGGACAGAACTATGGCTACACCTTC.

This clonotype showed up just a few times. CDR3 DNA sequence: TGCAGTGCCAAACCGGGGGGGCGCCAAGGCTACGAGCAGTACGTC. It yields the protein CSAKPGGRQGYEQYV. The chain links TRBV20-1 to TRBJ2-7, with 8 positions matching TRBD2. This CDR3 contains 15 residues. V lost 6 bases, J lost 3 bases, and 13 bases stayed unmatched. Germline V gene lookup returns CDR1 DFQATT and CDR2 SNEGSKA (reference sequence).

This clonotype was recorded a few times. This sequence joins TRBV20-1 and TRBJ1-6; weak D call: TRBD1 (5 bases). Trimming pared 5 bases from V and 9 bases from J, leaving 17 bases between. This CDR3 spans 14 amino acids. Per the germline V gene, CDR1 is DFQATT and CDR2 is SNEGSKA (reference sequence). DNA for the CDR3: TGCAGTGCTCCATTCGGGGGAGCTGTTTCACCCCTCCACTTT. This sequence encodes CSAPFGGAVSPLHF.

Only a few counts were recorded for this clonotype. The chain couples TRBV12-3 or TRBV12-4 to TRBJ1-5; 8 bases are a match to TRBD1. With 6 bases clipped from V and 11 bases from J, the junction kept 15 bases outside the gene matches. The CDR3 is 15 amino acids. The DNA of the CDR3 is TGTGCCAGCAGCCAAGCCGGACAGGGCCATAGATCCCAGCATTTT. This gives the protein CASSQAGQGHRSQHF.

In its sample, this clonotype was seen a few times. The chain links TRBV28 to TRBJ2-3; 8 nucleotides line up with TRBD1. Trimming at V came to 6 bases and at J to 1 base, leaving 6 bases not matched to a gene. Germline CDR1 MDHEN, CDR2 SYDVKM. This CDR3 spans 15 amino acids. CDR3 in amino acids: CASRAQGAGTDTQYF. The CDR3 DNA follows: TGTGCCAGCAGGGCCCAGGGGGCAGGCACAGATACGCAGTATTTT.